This section outlines one T cell receptor beta chain sequence together with its context. The sample comes from a study of glioma-infiltrating T cells after dendritic cell vaccination. Germline V gives CDR1 SGHVS, CDR2 FQNEAQ. J was trimmed by 3 bases and V by 1 base; bases with no gene match: 10. CDR3 size: 17 residues. Primers: 60 V beta forward and 13 J beta reverse. Clones were read by immunoSEQ multiplex PCR, and TCRdb kept only the in-frame ones, dropping some. The sample consists of some 91,000 clones, 75% to 85% of them appearing once. Regarding time point: after dendritic cell vaccination, including at tumor progression/relapse.

This TCR was recovered from a human donor with glioblastoma. Source: blood, taken after dendritic cell vaccination. This chain connects TRBV7-8 to TRBJ1-2; 8 bases align to TRBD1. The CDR3 DNA sequence: TGTGCCAGCAGCTTAGGCAGGGGGCAATTTGACGACTATGGCTACACCTTC. Its translation is CASSLGRGQFDDYGYTF.